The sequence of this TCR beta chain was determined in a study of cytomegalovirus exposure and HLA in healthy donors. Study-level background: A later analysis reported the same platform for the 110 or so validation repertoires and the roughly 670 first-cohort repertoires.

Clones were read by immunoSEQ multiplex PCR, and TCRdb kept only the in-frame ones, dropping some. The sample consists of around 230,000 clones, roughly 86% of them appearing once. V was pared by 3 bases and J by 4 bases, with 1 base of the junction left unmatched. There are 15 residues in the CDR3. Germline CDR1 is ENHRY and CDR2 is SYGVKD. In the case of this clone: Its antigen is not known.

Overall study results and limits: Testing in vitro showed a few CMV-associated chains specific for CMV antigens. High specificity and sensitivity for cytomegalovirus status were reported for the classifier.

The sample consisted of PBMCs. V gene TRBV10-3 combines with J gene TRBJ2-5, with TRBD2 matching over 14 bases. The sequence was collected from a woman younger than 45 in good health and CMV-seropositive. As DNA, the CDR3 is TGTGCCATCAGTGAAGGGACTAGCGGGAGAGAGACCCAGTACTTC. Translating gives CAISEGTSGRETQYF.